The clone carrying this T cell receptor (beta chain) has only a few counts. The antigen is undetermined. The data stem from a study of identical twins. V lost 3 bases to trimming and J lost 0 bases; unmatched junction nucleotides: 11. Germline V gives CDR1 SGHKS, CDR2 YYEKEE (reference sequence). The CDR3 contains 18 residues. Study-wide results and limits: In zero-insertion analyses, partial confounding could arise from invariant MAIT and iNKT cells. Twins shared beta out-of-frame sequences in excess, but this excess was weaker. There were fewer insertions in abundant cord blood beta clonotypes, but memory repertoires showed no such pattern.

TCRdb re-called the 5' RACE reads with MiXCR, one entry per CDR3 protein. The repertoire holds some 590,000 distinct CDR3 sequences, with just under 10% as singletons. This sample was shared with a second study, whose subject was yellow fever vaccine responses in identical twins.

Sequenced input: PBMCs. The receptor's source is a woman between 18 and 30 years old in good health. This chain links TRBV5-5 with TRBJ1-4, with TRBD1 matching over 7 bases. The CDR3 DNA follows: TGTGCCAGCAGCTCTCTATACCGGGACAGCCCAACTAATGAAAAACTGTTTTTT. This encodes CASSSLYRDSPTNEKLFF.